This T cell receptor (beta chain) was sequenced during a study of blood T cells in healthy people across ages. They isolated at least 6.5 million PBMCs from each sample. V lost 4 bases, J lost 2 bases, and 12 bases lay in between. Germline CDR1 is MNHEY and CDR2 is SMNVEV (reference sequence). This CDR3 comprises 15 residues. Together with a sample-barcoded 5' primer, a J-beta primer mix was included in a second PCR lasting about 7 to 11 cycles. All samples yielded 2.5 million or more CDR3-containing paired-end reads. One entry per CDR3 protein, called by TCRdb with MiXCR from the 5' RACE reads. Found here are about 830,000 distinct CDR3 sequences, 58% of them singletons; the top ten hold approximately 20%.

The V call is TRBV27, the J call TRBJ2-1; D gene uncertain. This sequence originates from a man younger than 40 in good health. Material for sequencing was blood. CDR3: CASSYGPSTYNEQFF. The CDR3 nucleotides read TGTGCCAGCAGTTACGGTCCCTCCACCTACAATGAGCAGTTCTTC.